A single sample is the source of the 20 T cell receptor beta chains below, sequenced in a study of T cells in Graves' hyperthyroidism and ophthalmopathy. Researchers took RNA transcripts and amplified the TCR beta CDR3 regions from them. The HTBI primer set drove a first-round RT-PCR of the TCR CDR3. TCRdb passed the multiplex PCR reads through MiXCR, listing each CDR3 protein once. The sample includes around 690,000 distinct CDR3 sequences, approximately 15% seen only once; the top ten take 15% to 18%. Specimen: blood. All receptors come from a man between 50 and 59 years old with Graves' hyperthyroidism.

This chain joins TRBV7-9 and TRBJ2-1, with TRBD1 identical over 7 bases. Germline V gene data show CDR1 as SEHNR and CDR2 as FQNEAQ (reference sequence). The CDR3 loop spans 15 amino acids. The junction had 9 bases not matched to a gene; V was cut back by 4 bases and J by 6 bases. CDR3 sequence (DNA): TGTGCCAGCAGCTACCGGGACAGCCCGGCCAATGAGCAGTTCTTC. Translating it yields CASSYRDSPANEQFF.

This clonotype has a handful of counts. The chain couples TRBV5-6 to TRBJ1-1, with 11 bases aligning to TRBD1. With 3 bases clipped from V and 4 bases from J, the junction kept 2 bases outside the gene matches. In germline, CDR1 is SGHDT, CDR2 YYEEEE. The CDR3 has 14 residues. The CDR3 loop is CASSWDRGGTEAFF. Here the CDR3 DNA reads TGTGCCAGCAGCTGGGACAGGGGGGGCACTGAAGCTTTCTTT.

This clonotype was seen repeatedly, ten times or more. The V gene is TRBV4-1, the J gene TRBJ2-2, with no clear D. Germline V CDR1 and CDR2: MGHRA, YSYEKL. The ends were cut back, 1 base at V and 4 bases at J, with 4 bases in the middle. The CDR3 has 13 residues. For the CDR3, the DNA is TGCGCCAGCAGCCAAGTGGGCACCGGGGAGCTGTTTTTT. The encoded protein is CASSQVGTGELFF.

The chain links TRBV18 to TRBJ2-3; D is perhaps TRBD2 (6 bases). The CDR3 loop spans 11 amino acids. The germline V gene encodes CDR1 KGHSH and CDR2 LQKENI. The V gene lost 8 bases and the J gene lost 10 bases, with 13 bases spanning the gap. The CDR3 DNA sequence: TGTGCCAGCACCGCGCCGGGGGCGCAGTATTTT. Protein sequence: CASTAPGAQYF.

This clonotype was found a few times. The gene calls are TRBV6-2 or TRBV6-3 and TRBJ2-4; a weak D match, TRBD2 (6 bases). CDR3 length equals 12 residues. The germline V and J ends were trimmed by 2 bases and 12 bases, with 11 bases remaining between them. The germline V gene has CDR1 MNHEY and CDR2 SVGEGT. CDR3 nucleotide sequence: TGTGCCAGCAGTTACGCGGGTAGCGGTCAGTACTTC. It codes for CASSYAGSGQYF.

This clonotype was picked up many times. CDR3: CASSAPTGGTEKLFF. CDR3 sequence (DNA): TGTGCCAGCAGTGCCCCGACCGGGGGGACCGAAAAACTGTTTTTT. V and J are TRBV28 and TRBJ1-4; D possibly corresponds to TRBD1 (5 bases). This CDR3 comprises 15 residues. Trimming took 5 bases from V and 8 from J, leaving 18 bases between them. Germline V gene data show CDR1 as MDHEN and CDR2 as SYDVKM.

This clonotype was detected ten times or more. The rearrangement links TRBV5-1 to TRBJ2-7; possibly TRBD1 or TRBD2 for D (6 bases each). The ends were cut back, 4 bases at V and 5 bases at J, with 13 bases in the middle. This CDR3 is built from 13 residues. The germline CDR1 and CDR2 sequences are SGHRS and YFSETQ. The CDR3 sequence is CASSVRGTDEQYF. CDR3 bases: TGCGCCAGCAGCGTGAGGGGGACTGACGAGCAGTACTTC. The whole variable domain, filled in from reference TRBV5-1 and TRBJ2-7, reads KAGVTQTPRYLIKTRGQQVTLSCSPISGHRSVSWYQQTPGQGLQFLFEYFSETQRNKGNFPGRFSGRQFSNSRSEMNVSTLELGDSALYLCASSVRGTDEQYFGPGTRLTVT.

This clonotype was seen a few times. The chain links TRBV19 to TRBJ2-5; TRBD2 matches 8 bases. The CDR3 totals 17 residues. V lost 5 bases to trimming and J lost 5 bases; unmatched junction nucleotides: 16. Germline V CDR1 and CDR2: LNHDA, SQIVND (reference sequence). The CDR3 reads CASSLRAGGLLGETQYF. CDR3 nucleotide sequence: TGTGCCAGTAGTCTGAGGGCGGGAGGCCTCCTGGGGGAGACCCAGTACTTC.

The sample holds a few counts of this clonotype. The chain combines TRBV24-1 with TRBJ1-2, with D unresolved. V was clipped by 6 bases and J by 2 bases, with 6 bases between them. CDR3 length: 12 amino acids. The germline V gene encodes CDR1 KGHDR and CDR2 SFDVKD. CDR3 sequence (DNA): TGTGCCACCAGTCTGCCCAACTATGGCTACACCTTC. It is translated as CATSLPNYGYTF.

This clonotype occurred many times. This chain uses TRBV28 with TRBJ2-2; a weak D match, TRBD1 (6 bases). The ends were cut back, 8 bases at V and 6 bases at J, with 16 bases in the middle. CDR1 and CDR2 (germline): MDHEN, SYDVKM. This CDR3 has 14 residues. CDR3 amino acids: CASGQQGRAGELFF. In nucleotides, the CDR3 is TGTGCCAGCGGACAACAGGGTCGGGCCGGGGAGCTGTTTTTT.

This clonotype came up a few times. This chain links TRBV28 with TRBJ1-4; 10 bases align to TRBD1. The CDR3 consists of 15 residues. The V gene end was trimmed by 5 bases and the J gene end by 6 bases; junction bases not matched to a gene: 6. Germline V gene sequence: CDR1 MDHEN, CDR2 SYDVKM. This CDR3 is CASSAPGQGYEKLFF. The DNA of the CDR3 is TGTGCCAGCAGTGCCCCGGGACAGGGGTATGAAAAACTGTTTTTT.

This clonotype was seen a handful of times. The V call is TRBV7-9, the J call TRBJ2-4; a possible D gene is TRBD1 (6 bases). The CDR3 runs to 16 residues. The V gene's germline CDR1 is SEHNR and CDR2 FQNEAQ (reference sequence). Trimming left V 6 bases short and J 0 bases short, with 15 bases between. For the CDR3, the DNA is TGTGCCAGCAGTCCGCAGGGGAACCTAGCCAAAAACATTCAGTACTTC. It yields the protein CASSPQGNLAKNIQYF.

The table lists this clonotype with a few counts. CDR3 coding DNA: TGTGCCAGCAGCTCATCCGGGACAGGGACTGAGCGGCCCCAGCATTTT. Translated: CASSSSGTGTERPQHF. This chain joins TRBV7-2 and TRBJ1-5; TRBD1 aligns across 9 bases. Germline V lookup: CDR1 SGHTA, CDR2 FQGNSA. This CDR3 is built from 16 residues. The J segment lost 9 bases and the V segment lost 4 bases, leaving 13 bases of the junction unmatched.

A remark on this clonotype: A read error is possible here, since a much larger clone lies one base away. The rearrangement uses TRBV9 and TRBJ1-2, with a tentative D call TRBD1 (5 bases). The CDR3 is made up of 14 amino acids. Germline CDR1 SGDLS, CDR2 YYNGEE. Trimming left V 3 bases short and J 8 bases short, with 17 bases between. CDR3 amino acids: CASSDLRGLGGYTF. In nucleotides, the CDR3 is TGTGCCAGCAGCGACCTAAGGGGTTTGGGCGGCTACACCTTC. The entire variable domain, with the rest obtained from reference TRBV9 and TRBJ1-2, is as follows: DSGVTQTPKHLITATGQRVTLRCSPRSGDLSVYWYQQSLDQGLQFLIQYYNGEERAKGNILERFSAQQFPDLHSELNLSSLELGDSALYFCASSDLRGLGGYTFGSGTRLTVV.

This clonotype was detected ten times or more. The chain joins TRBV28 to TRBJ2-3; D assignment may be TRBD1 or TRBD2 (5 bases each). V was clipped by 4 bases and J by 2 bases, with 13 bases between them. Germline CDR1 MDHEN, CDR2 SYDVKM. The CDR3 runs 15 residues. This chain's CDR3 is CASSSGTSPTDTQYF. Here the CDR3 DNA reads TGTGCCAGCAGTTCAGGGACCTCTCCCACAGATACGCAGTATTTT.

The gene calls are TRBV7-9 and TRBJ1-3; D is unresolved. CDR1 and CDR2 (germline): SEHNR, FQNEAQ (reference sequence). This CDR3 spans 15 amino acids. The V end lost 7 bases, the J end lost 0 bases, and 13 bases lay between the germline ends. The CDR3 DNA reads TGTGCCAGCACCAGCGGACCCAGCTCTGGAAACACCATATATTTT. Amino acid sequence: CASTSGPSSGNTIYF.

The rearrangement links TRBV20-1 to TRBJ2-4, with D uncertain. V was pared by 0 bases and J by 1 base, with 13 bases between. There are 16 residues in the CDR3. Germline V gene data show CDR1 as DFQATT and CDR2 as SNEGSKA (reference sequence). In DNA, the CDR3 is TGCAGTGCTAGAGAGACCCTCAGTCCGGCCAAAAACATTCAGTACTTC. Amino acids: CSARETLSPAKNIQYF.

About this clonotype: Possible read error: a much larger clone is one base away. The chain combines TRBV19 with TRBJ1-2; a weak D match, TRBD1 (5 bases). The CDR3 has 15 amino acids. Germline CDR1 is LNHDA and CDR2 is SQIVND (reference sequence). The CDR3 region has the DNA TGTGCCAGTAGTGTAGATCGGTGGGGGAACTATGGCTACACCTTC. The encoded protein is CASSVDRWGNYGYTF.

This clonotype was found many times. The chain is built from TRBV28 and TRBJ2-5; unclear D gene. Germline V CDR1 and CDR2: MDHEN, SYDVKM. The CDR3 runs 13 residues. V was cut by 2 bases and J by 1 base, with 5 bases left in between. The CDR3 is CASSLTAQETQYF. CDR3 in DNA: TGTGCCAGCAGTTTAACAGCCCAAGAGACCCAGTACTTC.

This clonotype has a count of ten or more. Relative to the germline gene, one junction end is altered; a read error may explain this. The chain links TRBV5-5 to TRBJ2-7, with 11 nucleotides matching TRBD1. Germline V gene lookup returns CDR1 SGHKS and CDR2 YYEKEE (reference sequence). This CDR3 spans 14 amino acids. The CDR3 loop is CAGSWTGGLYEQYF. CDR3 DNA sequence: TGTGCCGGCAGCTGGACAGGGGGCCTCTACGAGCAGTACTTC.